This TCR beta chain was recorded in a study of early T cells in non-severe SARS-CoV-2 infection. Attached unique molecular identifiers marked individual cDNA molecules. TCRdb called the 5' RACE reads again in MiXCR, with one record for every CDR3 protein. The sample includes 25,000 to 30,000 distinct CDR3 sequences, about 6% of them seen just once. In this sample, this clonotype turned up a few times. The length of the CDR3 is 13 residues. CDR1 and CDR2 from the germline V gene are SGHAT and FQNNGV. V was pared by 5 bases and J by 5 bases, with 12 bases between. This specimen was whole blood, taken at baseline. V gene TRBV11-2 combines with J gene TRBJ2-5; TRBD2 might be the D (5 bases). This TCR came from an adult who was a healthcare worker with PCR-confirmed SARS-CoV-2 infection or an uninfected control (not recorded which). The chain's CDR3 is CASSDPPGETQYF. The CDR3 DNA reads TGTGCCAGCAGCGACCCCCCGGGGGAGACCCAGTACTTC.